Each of the 11 T cell receptor beta chains below was sequenced from the same sample in a study of shared clonotypes between healthy human individuals. Profiled with immunoSEQ multiplex PCR; TCRdb holds only in-frame clones, not every one. The table lists about 610,000 clones, about 96% of them singletons. CD8 cells regarded as naive lacked CD45RO, were positively chosen for CCR7, and omitted terminally differentiated effector memory CD45RA+ cells. Input material: naive CD8+ T cells sorted from blood. Receptors originate from a woman between 25 and 40 years old in good health.

The genes are TRBV27 and TRBJ1-6; TRBD1 matches at 7 bases. Germline trimming cut 4 bases from V and 0 bases from J; bases unmatched to any gene: 9. CDR1 is MNHEY, CDR2 SMNVEV, per germline (reference sequence). There are 18 residues in the CDR3. The CDR3 DNA sequence: TGTGCCAGCAGTTCAACACCACAGGGGAGCTCCTATAATTCACCCCTCCACTTT. Protein: CASSSTPQGSSYNSPLHF.

The V gene is TRBV29-1, the J gene TRBJ2-1, with D unresolved. Germline CDR1 reads SQVTM; CDR2 reads ANQGSEA. V was cut by 2 bases and J by 6 bases, with 14 bases left in between. The CDR3 has 14 amino acids. In nucleotides, the CDR3 is TGCAGCGTTGAATCGAATGGCTACGGCAATGAGCAGTTCTTC. Its translation is CSVESNGYGNEQFF.

This clone was seen just once. The rearrangement links TRBV6-1 to TRBJ2-7; TRBD1 matches at 8 bases. The CDR3 is made up of 15 amino acids. The V gene end was trimmed by 2 bases and the J gene end by 3 bases; junction bases not matched to a gene: 6. Germline-derived CDR1 and CDR2 are MNHNS and SASEGT. Here the CDR3 DNA reads TGTGCCAGCAGTGAACTGGACAGGGACCTCTACGAGCAGTACTTC. It codes for CASSELDRDLYEQYF.

The rearrangement joins TRBV5-5 to TRBJ2-7, with D unclear. The V end was cut by 5 bases, the J end by 6 bases, with 12 bases between. CDR1 and CDR2 from the germline V gene are SGHKS and YYEKEE (reference sequence). This CDR3 is built from 12 residues. The CDR3 here is CASSNSRREQYF. The CDR3 DNA sequence: TGTGCCAGCAGTAACTCGAGGCGCGAGCAGTACTTC.

The genes are TRBV6-6 and TRBJ2-2, with TRBD1 matching 9 bases. The V segment lost 5 bases and the J segment 8 bases; nucleotides outside the gene matches: 6. The CDR3 is 14 residues long. CDR1 and CDR2 (germline): MNHNY, SVGAGI (reference sequence). Here the CDR3 DNA reads TGTGCCAGCAGTACAACAGGGGGCCCAGGGGAGCTGTTTTTT. It encodes CASSTTGGPGELFF.

Regarding this clone: Other DNA sequences within the sample encode an identical CDR3. V gene TRBV7-9 combines with J gene TRBJ2-7; possible D gene TRBD2, 6 bases. V shed 5 bases and J shed 3 bases, with 8 bases lying between them. Germline V lookup: CDR1 SEHNR, CDR2 FQNEAQ (reference sequence). The CDR3 extends over 12 amino acids. Here the CDR3 reads CASSPGLYEQYF. CDR3 nucleotide sequence: TGTGCCAGCAGCCCGGGACTCTACGAGCAGTACTTC.

Only one count was recorded for this clone. This chain uses TRBV11-3 with TRBJ2-7; 11 bases align to TRBD1. Losses at the gene ends were 5 bases for V and 7 bases for J; bases not matched to a gene: 4. This CDR3 spans 13 amino acids. CDR1 and CDR2 from the germline V gene are SGHNT and YENEEA. CDR3 sequence (DNA): TGTGCCAGCAGCCCCGGGACAGGGGGGGAGCAGTACTTC. Its protein is CASSPGTGGEQYF.

Concerning this clone: This sample also contains other DNA sequences that code for the same CDR3. This sequence joins TRBV27 and TRBJ2-7, with D possibly matching TRBD1 (6 bases). CDR1 is MNHEY and CDR2 is SMNVEV in the germline V gene (reference sequence). The V and J ends lost 3 bases and 4 bases respectively, with 10 bases between them. This CDR3 comprises 13 residues. CDR3 region: CASSLTGSYEQYF. In nucleotides, the CDR3 is TGTGCCAGCAGTTTGACAGGATCGTACGAGCAGTACTTC.

The rearrangement uses TRBV5-1 and TRBJ2-3; 7 positions match TRBD2. The V gene's germline CDR1 is SGHRS and CDR2 YFSETQ. This CDR3 has 16 residues. Germline trimming cut 2 bases from V and 5 bases from J; bases unmatched to any gene: 11. The CDR3 protein is CASSFGRDLVLDTQYF. The CDR3 coding sequence is TGCGCCAGCAGCTTTGGGAGGGACCTAGTTCTAGATACGCAGTATTTT.

The J gene is TRBJ2-5, the V gene TRBV28; D is ambiguous. The CDR3 runs to 15 residues. The V end lost 1 base, the J end lost 2 bases, and 11 bases lay between the germline ends. Germline CDR1 reads MDHEN; CDR2 reads SYDVKM. The CDR3 region is CASSLSQVLQETQYF. The CDR3 coding sequence is TGTGCCAGCAGTTTATCCCAGGTGTTACAAGAGACCCAGTACTTC.

Comment on this clone: Additional DNA sequences in this sample encode the identical CDR3. The rearrangement links TRBV7-8 to TRBJ2-7; tentative D call: TRBD1 (6 bases). Per germline, CDR1 SGHVS and CDR2 FQNEAQ. CDR3 length equals 12 residues. V was cut by 0 bases and J by 6 bases, with 6 bases left in between. CDR3 loop: CASSLAGGEQYF. Here the CDR3 DNA reads TGTGCCAGCAGCTTAGCAGGGGGCGAGCAGTACTTC.